Presented here are 14 T cell receptor beta chains from one specimen sequenced in a study of T cell responses to AZD1222 COVID-19 vaccine. Here immunoSEQ multiplex PCR was the method, and the copy in TCRdb shows in-frame clones only, minus some. The table records 120,000 or so clones, about 94% of them present only once. The material sequenced was peripheral blood, taken 28 days after the second AZD1222 dose. These TCRs come from an adult who received the AZD1222 COVID-19 vaccine.

This chain uses TRBV27 with TRBJ1-2, with a weak D call TRBD1 (5 bases). The CDR3 spans 17 residues. CDR1 and CDR2 from the germline V gene are MNHEY and SMNVEV (reference sequence). V lost 7 bases and J 8 bases, leaving 29 bases between the germline ends. The chain's CDR3 is CASNFPGPLEELSGYTF. The DNA of the CDR3 is TGTGCCAGCAATTTCCCGGGACCCTTGGAAGAGCTATCCGGCTACACCTTC.

The chain links TRBV6-5 to TRBJ2-3; 9 bases fit TRBD1. The germline CDR1 and CDR2 sequences are MNHEY and SVGAGI. The CDR3 contains 15 residues. The V and J ends lost 6 bases and 4 bases, in that order; junction bases with no gene match: 8. The CDR3 DNA sequence: TGTGCCAGCAGGGGGACAGGGATGGGTCCAGATACGCAGTATTTT. Protein: CASRGTGMGPDTQYF.

The chain couples TRBV7-9 to TRBJ1-1; the D is unclear. V was trimmed by 3 bases and J by 1 base, leaving 12 bases between them. CDR3 length: 15 residues. Germline V lookup: CDR1 SEHNR, CDR2 FQNEAQ (reference sequence). Written as DNA, the CDR3 is TGTGCCAGCAGCTTTCTGGTGATGGGGAACACTGAAGCTTTCTTT. Translating it yields CASSFLVMGNTEAFF.

The V and J genes are TRBV6-1 and TRBJ1-4; D is ambiguous. The CDR3 is 15 residues long. Trimming stripped 0 bases from V and 7 bases from J, with 12 bases between. Germline CDR1 MNHNS, CDR2 SASEGT. CDR3 protein: CASSEAGGWGEKLFF. The DNA for the CDR3 is TGTGCCAGCAGTGAAGCGGGTGGCTGGGGTGAAAAACTGTTTTTT.

This chain connects TRBV5-8 to TRBJ1-5; weak D call: TRBD1 (5 bases). Germline loops: CDR1 SGHTS, CDR2 YDEGEE. Trimming took off 0 bases at V and 0 bases at J, with 10 bases between the two ends. This CDR3 has 16 residues. The CDR3: CASSLGQGPSNQPQHF. The CDR3 DNA reads TGTGCCAGCAGCTTGGGCCAGGGCCCTAGCAATCAGCCCCAGCATTTT.

V and J are TRBV6-5 and TRBJ1-2; D is undetermined. This CDR3 contains 14 residues. CDR1 is MNHEY and CDR2 is SVGAGI in the germline V gene. Trimming cost V 2 bases and J 4 bases, with 11 bases left between them. The CDR3 here is CASSYTASVYGYTF. The CDR3, as DNA: TGTGCCAGCAGTTACACCGCCAGCGTCTATGGCTACACCTTC.

The chain employs TRBV2 and TRBJ1-6, with D unclear. This CDR3 comprises 14 residues. Trimming removed 1 base from V and 11 bases from J, with 12 bases in between. Per germline, CDR1 SNHLY and CDR2 FYNNEI. CDR3 nucleotides: TGTGCCAGCAGTGAAGGAGAGGATTTCACACCCCTCCACTTT. Translation: CASSEGEDFTPLHF. Combining the CDR3 with reference TRBV2 and TRBJ1-6 gives the whole variable domain EPEVTQTPSHQVTQMGQEVILRCVPISNHLYFYWYRQILGQKVEFLVSFYNNEISEKSEIFDDQFSVERPDGSNFTLKIRSTKLEDSAMYFCASSEGEDFTPLHFGNGTRLTVT.

The chain combines TRBV5-8 with TRBJ2-1, with a possible D match to TRBD2 (5 bases). The CDR3 spans 15 residues. Germline V lookup: CDR1 SGHTS, CDR2 YDEGEE. V shed 0 bases and J shed 7 bases, with 14 bases lying between them. CDR3 DNA sequence: TGTGCCAGCAGCTTGGGGTTCGGTAGCGTTAATGAGCAGTTCTTC. It encodes CASSLGFGSVNEQFF.

V gene TRBV19 combines with J gene TRBJ2-1, with D tentatively TRBD2 (5 bases). CDR3 size: 14 residues. Germline CDR1 reads LNHDA; CDR2 reads SQIVND (reference sequence). Trimming left V 6 bases short and J 7 bases short, with 16 bases between. CDR3 residues: CASRPREGRNEQFF. The CDR3 DNA reads as TGTGCCAGTAGACCTAGAGAGGGCCGAAATGAGCAGTTCTTC. The whole variable domain, remainder taken from reference TRBV19 and TRBJ2-1, is DGGITQSPKYLFRKEGQNVTLSCEQNLNHDAMYWYRQDPGQGLRLIYYSQIVNDFQKGDIAEGYSVSREKKESFPLTVTSAQKNPTAFYLCASRPREGRNEQFFGPGTRLTVL.

This chain connects TRBV5-4 to TRBJ1-1; D possibly corresponds to TRBD1 (5 bases). Germline-derived CDR1 and CDR2 are SGHNT and YYREEE (reference sequence). The CDR3 loop spans 16 amino acids. V lost 4 bases, J lost 2 bases, and 18 bases lay in between. Written as DNA, the CDR3 is TGTGCCAGCAGCGGAGCAGGGACCGACGCTAACACTGAAGCTTTCTTT. Amino acids: CASSGAGTDANTEAFF.

The chain's CDR3 is CASRTTGAPNYSNQPQHF. The CDR3 region has the DNA TGTGCCAGCAGGACGACAGGGGCCCCAAACTATAGCAATCAGCCCCAGCATTTT. This sequence joins TRBV11-3 and TRBJ1-5, with TRBD1 identical over 8 bases. This CDR3 is built from 18 residues. Germline V gene data show CDR1 as SGHNT and CDR2 as YENEEA. Germline trimming cut 6 bases from V and 0 bases from J; bases unmatched to any gene: 13.

The chain links TRBV6-2 or TRBV6-3 to TRBJ1-2; maybe TRBD1 (5 bases). Per the germline V gene, CDR1 is MNHEY and CDR2 is SVGEGT. The CDR3 contains 15 residues. V gave up 5 bases and J gave up 7 bases, with 20 bases separating them. This CDR3 is CASSRRWEGLIGYTF. DNA for the CDR3: TGTGCCAGCAGTCGACGTTGGGAGGGGTTAATTGGCTACACCTTC.

This clone was counted a few times. The chain has TRBV5-1 and TRBJ1-3, with a tentative D call TRBD1 (6 bases). V was trimmed by 3 bases and J by 1 base, leaving 11 bases between them. This CDR3 contains 15 residues. Germline V gene lookup returns CDR1 SGHRS and CDR2 YFSETQ. The CDR3 reads CASSSPGDSGNTIYF. The CDR3, as DNA: TGCGCCAGCAGCTCCCCAGGGGATTCTGGAAACACCATATATTTT.

J is TRBJ1-2 and V is TRBV19, with D unresolved. Per germline, CDR1 LNHDA and CDR2 SQIVND (reference sequence). Trimming shortened V by 6 bases and J by 0 bases, and 23 bases separated the two germline ends. This CDR3 spans 18 amino acids. CDR3 protein: CASRISGTVENSNYGYTF. Here the CDR3 DNA reads TGTGCCAGTAGGATTTCCGGCACCGTCGAAAACTCTAACTATGGCTACACCTTC.